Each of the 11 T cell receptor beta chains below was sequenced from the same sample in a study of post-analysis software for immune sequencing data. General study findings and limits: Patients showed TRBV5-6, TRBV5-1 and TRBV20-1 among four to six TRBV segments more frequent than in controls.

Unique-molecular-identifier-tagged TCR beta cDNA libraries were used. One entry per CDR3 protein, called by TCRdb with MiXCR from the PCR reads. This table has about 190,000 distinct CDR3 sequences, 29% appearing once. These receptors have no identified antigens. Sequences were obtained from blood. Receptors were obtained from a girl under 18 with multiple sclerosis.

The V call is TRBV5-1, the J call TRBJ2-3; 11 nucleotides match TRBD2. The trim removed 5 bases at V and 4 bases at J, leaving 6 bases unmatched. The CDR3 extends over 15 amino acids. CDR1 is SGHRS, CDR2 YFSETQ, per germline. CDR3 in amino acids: CASSLAGGVADTQYF. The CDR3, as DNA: TGCGCCAGCAGTCTAGCGGGAGGTGTAGCAGATACGCAGTATTTT. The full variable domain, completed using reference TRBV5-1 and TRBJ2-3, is KAGVTQTPRYLIKTRGQQVTLSCSPISGHRSVSWYQQTPGQGLQFLFEYFSETQRNKGNFPGRFSGRQFSNSRSEMNVSTLELGDSALYLCASSLAGGVADTQYFGPGTRLTVL.

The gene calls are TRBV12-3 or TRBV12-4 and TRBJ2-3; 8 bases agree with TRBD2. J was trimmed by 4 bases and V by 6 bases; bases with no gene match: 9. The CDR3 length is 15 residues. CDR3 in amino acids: CASRTYGGAADTQYF. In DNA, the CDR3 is TGTGCCAGCAGAACCTACGGGGGGGCCGCAGATACGCAGTATTTT.

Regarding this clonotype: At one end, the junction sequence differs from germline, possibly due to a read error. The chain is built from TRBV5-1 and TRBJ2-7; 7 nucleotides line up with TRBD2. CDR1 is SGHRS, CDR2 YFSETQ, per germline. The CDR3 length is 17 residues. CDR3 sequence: CTSSLAKASGLSYEQYF. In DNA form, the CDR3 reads TGCACCAGCAGCTTGGCCAAGGCTAGCGGACTATCCTACGAGCAGTACTTC.

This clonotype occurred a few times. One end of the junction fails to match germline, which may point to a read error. The CDR3 spells CSARGEGGERLPF. The CDR3 region has the DNA TGCAGTGCTAGAGGGGAGGGGGGGGAAAGATTACCCTTC. The rearrangement joins TRBV20-1 to TRBJ2-7, with D tentatively TRBD2 (7 bases). CDR3 length equals 13 residues. CDR1 is DFQATT and CDR2 is SNEGSKA in the germline V gene (reference sequence).

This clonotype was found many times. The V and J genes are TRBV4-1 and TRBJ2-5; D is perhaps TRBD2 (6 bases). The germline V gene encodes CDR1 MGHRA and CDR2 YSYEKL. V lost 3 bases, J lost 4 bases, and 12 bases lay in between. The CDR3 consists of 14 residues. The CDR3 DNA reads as TGCGCCAGCAGCCATGCCGGGACTGCAGAGACCCAGTACTTC. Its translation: CASSHAGTAETQYF.

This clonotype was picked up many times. The CDR3 region is CSVLLTNRGGIGQFF. The DNA of the CDR3 is TGCAGCGTCCTCCTAACGAATCGGGGGGGTATTGGGCAGTTCTTC. This rearrangement joins TRBV29-1 to TRBJ2-1; 8 bases align to TRBD2. CDR1 is SQVTM and CDR2 is ANQGSEA in the germline V gene. The CDR3 loop spans 15 amino acids. Trimming took 6 bases from V and 12 from J; bases not matched to a gene: 19.

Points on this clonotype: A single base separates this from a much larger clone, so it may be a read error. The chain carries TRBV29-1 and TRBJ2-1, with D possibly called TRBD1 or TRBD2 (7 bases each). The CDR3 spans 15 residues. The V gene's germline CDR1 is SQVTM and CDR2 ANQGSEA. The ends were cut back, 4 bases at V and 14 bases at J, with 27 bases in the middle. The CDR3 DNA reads TGCAGCGTTGGTTTTCTCCCGACTAGCAGGGGGAAGGAGTTCTTC. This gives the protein CSVGFLPTSRGKEFF.

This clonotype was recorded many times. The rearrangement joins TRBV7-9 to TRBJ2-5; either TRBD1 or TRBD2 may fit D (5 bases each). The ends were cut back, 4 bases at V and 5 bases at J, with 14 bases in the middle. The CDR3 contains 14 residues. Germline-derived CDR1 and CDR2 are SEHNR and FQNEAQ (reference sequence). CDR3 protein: CASSSLRGEETQYF. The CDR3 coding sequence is TGTGCCAGCAGCTCCCTCCGAGGGGAGGAGACCCAGTACTTC.

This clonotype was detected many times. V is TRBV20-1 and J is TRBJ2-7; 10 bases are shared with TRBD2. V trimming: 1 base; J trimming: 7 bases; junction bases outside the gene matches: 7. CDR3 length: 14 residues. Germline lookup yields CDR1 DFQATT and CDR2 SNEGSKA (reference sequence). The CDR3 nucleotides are TGCAGTGCTAGAGGGCTAGCGGGAGTGGAGGAGCAGTACTTC. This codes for CSARGLAGVEEQYF.

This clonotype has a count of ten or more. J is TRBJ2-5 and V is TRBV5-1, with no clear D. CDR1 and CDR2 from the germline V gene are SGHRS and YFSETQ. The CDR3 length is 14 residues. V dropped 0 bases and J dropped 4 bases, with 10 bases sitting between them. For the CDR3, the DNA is TGCGCCAGCAGCTTGGTTGGGTTCTTAGAGACCCAGTACTTC. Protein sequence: CASSLVGFLETQYF. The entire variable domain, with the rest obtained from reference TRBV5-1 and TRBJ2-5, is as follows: KAGVTQTPRYLIKTRGQQVTLSCSPISGHRSVSWYQQTPGQGLQFLFEYFSETQRNKGNFPGRFSGRQFSNSRSEMNVSTLELGDSALYLCASSLVGFLETQYFGPGTRLLVL.

The CDR3 reads CATGIGGSTDTQYF. In DNA, the CDR3 is TGTGCCACCGGGATCGGGGGAAGCACAGATACGCAGTATTTT. The V gene is TRBV12-3 or TRBV12-4, the J gene TRBJ2-3; perhaps TRBD2 as D (6 bases). This CDR3 has 14 residues. V was trimmed by 10 bases and J by 0 bases, leaving 14 bases between them.